This record covers a single TCR beta chain. At least 3 on the Clinical Activity Score was recorded for ophthalmopathy patients, who also had NOSPECS grade at least 4 and duration under 3 months. This entry comes from a study of T cells in Graves' hyperthyroidism and ophthalmopathy. Study-level information: Once the initial diagnosis was made, peripheral blood was obtained before any treatment.

With 0 bases removed from V and 2 bases from J, the gap between germline ends came to 12 bases. This CDR3 is 15 amino acids long. CDR1 and CDR2 from the germline V gene are SGDLS and YYNGEE. Regions amplified from RNA transcripts were the TCR beta CDR3 regions. The HTBI primer set served for first-round RT-PCR of the TCR CDR3. TCRdb reprocessed the multiplex PCR reads with MiXCR, giving one entry per CDR3 protein. The sample records around 600,000 distinct CDR3 sequences, 11% to 15% being singletons. The chain uses TRBV9 and TRBJ2-7; tentatively, D is TRBD1 (5 bases). The sample comprised blood. The sequence derives from a woman younger than 35 with Graves' ophthalmopathy. The CDR3 DNA is TGTGCCAGCAGCGTAGAAGGGGCCATCCCCTACGAGCAGTACTTC. It is translated as CASSVEGAIPYEQYF. Looking up the rest from reference TRBV9 and TRBJ2-7 gives the full variable domain: DSGVTQTPKHLITATGQRVTLRCSPRSGDLSVYWYQQSLDQGLQFLIQYYNGEERAKGNILERFSAQQFPDLHSELNLSSLELGDSALYFCASSVEGAIPYEQYFGPGTRLTVT.